Each of the 30 T cell receptor beta chains below was sequenced from the same sample in a study of T cell repertoires in cytomegalovirus infection (dated by TCRdb to the late 2010s). Sequenced using an Illumina HiSeq 1500. TCRdb trimmed the raw reads at Q25, called clones with MiXCR and kept productive beta chains. Under each unique CDR3 protein, matching rows form one entry showing the most common genes and DNA. The sample table contains around 530,000 distinct CDR3 sequences; only one count was recorded for around a quarter of them. Roughly 13% of the sample goes to the ten largest clones. The sample consisted of PBMCs. The receptors derive from a human donor in good health (CMV status not recorded). Some clones in this sample may be carry-over from other donors' samples.

This clonotype showed up many times. This chain links TRBV6-5 with TRBJ1-1; no clear D. This CDR3 spans 14 amino acids. Per germline, CDR1 MNHEY and CDR2 SVGAGI. V was clipped by 2 bases and J by 1 base, with 8 bases between them. The CDR3 DNA reads as TGTGCCAGCAGTTACCGGCAGCCGAACACTGAAGCTTTCTTT. This codes for CASSYRQPNTEAFF.

This clonotype has ten or more counts. The rearrangement links TRBV12-5 to TRBJ1-1; D is unresolved. The V end was cut by 6 bases, the J end by 1 base, with 15 bases between. The CDR3 has 15 amino acids. From germline, CDR1 is LGHNT and CDR2 FRNRAP. CDR3 in DNA: TGTGCTAGTGGGCTGGACGGCCAACGGAACACTGAAGCTTTCTTT. Translation: CASGLDGQRNTEAFF. Full variable domain (remainder filled in from reference TRBV12-5 and TRBJ1-1): DARVTQTPRHKVTEMGQEVTMRCQPILGHNTVFWYRQTMMQGLELLAYFRNRAPLDDSGMPKDRFSAEMPDATLATLKIQPSEPRDSAVYFCASGLDGQRNTEAFFGQGTRLTVV.

The chain combines TRBV2 with TRBJ2-5; TRBD2 is a possible D gene (5 bases). CDR1 and CDR2 from the germline V gene are SNHLY and FYNNEI. V was cut by 7 bases and J by 0 bases, with 15 bases left in between. CDR3 length equals 15 residues. In nucleotides, the CDR3 is TGTGCCAGCAAGGACGAGCGGACCTACCAAGAGACCCAGTACTTC. As protein: CASKDERTYQETQYF.

This clonotype occurred many times. The V call is TRBV12-3 or TRBV12-4, the J call TRBJ2-3; the D gene is possibly TRBD1 (7 bases). The CDR3 loop spans 15 amino acids. V was pared by 6 bases and J by 2 bases, with 15 bases between. The CDR3 nucleotides read TGTGCCAGCAGCATACAGGGGCGGGACACAGATACGCAGTATTTT. Protein: CASSIQGRDTDTQYF.

This clonotype was recorded many times. This chain joins TRBV7-2 and TRBJ2-4; 11 bases are a match to TRBD2. V shed 5 bases and J 6 bases; nucleotides not matched to a gene: 6. The CDR3 is 15 residues long. CDR1 is SGHTA, CDR2 FQGNSA, per germline. CDR3 loop: CASSPIAGGTNIQYF. The CDR3 DNA follows: TGTGCCAGCAGCCCTATAGCGGGAGGGACAAACATTCAGTACTTC. The full variable domain, its missing parts supplied by reference TRBV7-2 and TRBJ2-4, is GAGVSQSPSNKVTEKGKDVELRCDPISGHTALYWYRQSLGQGLEFLIYFQGNSAPDKSGLPSDRFSAERTGGSVSTLTIQRTQQEDSAVYLCASSPIAGGTNIQYFGAGTRLSVL.

V and J are TRBV4-3 and TRBJ1-2; D gene ambiguous. The CDR3 spans 16 residues. Germline lookup yields CDR1 LGHNA and CDR2 YSLEER. V lost 0 bases to trimming and J lost 0 bases, with 11 bases between them. In nucleotides, the CDR3 is TGCGCCAGCAGCCAAGAATTTGGGCAGCCTAACTATGGCTACACCTTC. This codes for CASSQEFGQPNYGYTF.

This chain joins TRBV2 and TRBJ2-1, with TRBD2 matching 14 bases. CDR3 length equals 19 residues. The germline V gene has CDR1 SNHLY and CDR2 FYNNEI. J was trimmed by 0 bases and V by 10 bases; bases with no gene match: 14. The CDR3 region is CATGITGTSGRSSYNEQFF. The DNA of the CDR3 is TGTGCCACCGGAATCACCGGGACTAGCGGGAGAAGCTCCTACAATGAGCAGTTCTTC.

This clonotype has a count of ten or more. In DNA form, the CDR3 reads TGTGCCAGCAGCTTAGCGCAGCTAGCGGGAGGATGGGCCAAAAACATTCAGTACTTC. Amino acids: CASSLAQLAGGWAKNIQYF. This rearrangement joins TRBV7-2 to TRBJ2-4, with 11 positions matching TRBD2. The CDR3 has 19 amino acids. V dropped 0 bases and J dropped 1; count of bases not matched to a gene: 8. CDR1 is SGHTA, CDR2 FQGNSA, per germline.

The rearrangement uses TRBV19 and TRBJ2-7, with D tentatively TRBD1 (6 bases). Trimming left V 3 bases short and J 0 bases short, with 12 bases between. CDR1 is LNHDA, CDR2 SQIVND, per germline (reference sequence). CDR3 length equals 15 residues. CDR3 amino acids: CASSINRDTSYEQYF. The CDR3 DNA follows: TGTGCCAGTAGTATTAACCGGGACACCTCCTACGAGCAGTACTTC.

This clonotype has ten or more counts. The V call is TRBV7-6, the J call TRBJ2-1, with D tentatively TRBD1 (5 bases). Germline V gene data show CDR1 as SGHVS and CDR2 as FNYEAQ. V was clipped by 8 bases and J by 5 bases, with 16 bases between them. The CDR3 is 14 amino acids. CDR3 in DNA: TGTGCCAGCGGGGCTCCCCTGCTGAACAATGAGCAGTTCTTC. Its translation: CASGAPLLNNEQFF. The whole variable domain, remainder taken from reference TRBV7-6 and TRBJ2-1, is GAGVSQSPRYKVTKRGQDVALRCDPISGHVSLYWYRQALGQGPEFLTYFNYEAQQDKSGLPNDRFSAERPEGSISTLTIQRTEQRDSAMYRCASGAPLLNNEQFFGPGTRLTVL.

The V and J genes are TRBV12-3 or TRBV12-4 and TRBJ2-1; D possibly uses TRBD1 or TRBD2 (5 bases each). This CDR3 is 15 amino acids long. Between the trimmed V and J ends, which lost 3 bases and 4 bases, there was a span of 13 bases. CDR3 sequence reads: CASSFLAGRYNEQFF. CDR3 in DNA: TGTGCCAGCAGTTTCTTGGCAGGGAGATACAATGAGCAGTTCTTC.

This clonotype came up a few times. The chain employs TRBV7-8 and TRBJ2-1; D is undetermined. Trimming took 2 bases from V and 9 from J, leaving 29 bases between them. The CDR3 spans 19 residues. Per germline, CDR1 SGHVS and CDR2 FQNEAQ. The CDR3 reads CASSLFSASRALMEIEQFF. In nucleotides, the CDR3 is TGTGCCAGCAGCTTATTCTCGGCCTCAAGGGCCCTAATGGAAATTGAGCAGTTCTTC. Full variable domain (missing parts from reference TRBV7-8 and TRBJ2-1): GAGVSQSPRYKVAKRGQDVALRCDPISGHVSLFWYQQALGQGPEFLTYFQNEAQLDKSGLPSDRFFAERPEGSVSTLKIQRTQQEDSAVYLCASSLFSASRALMEIEQFFGPGTRLTVL.

V gene TRBV19 combines with J gene TRBJ2-1, with 11 bases aligning to TRBD2. Germline CDR1 LNHDA, CDR2 SQIVND (reference sequence). This CDR3 contains 16 residues. V was pared by 7 bases and J by 2 bases, with 7 bases of the junction left unmatched. Here the CDR3 DNA reads TGTGCCAGTACCCAGACTAGCGGGAAACCCTACAATGAGCAGTTCTTC. Protein product: CASTQTSGKPYNEQFF.

This clonotype came up a few times. The V gene is TRBV29-1, the J gene TRBJ1-4; D is perhaps TRBD1 (5 bases). The CDR3 length is 14 residues. The V gene's germline CDR1 is SQVTM and CDR2 ANQGSEA. The V and J ends lost 4 bases and 5 bases respectively, with 14 bases between them. CDR3 region: CSVVPPGPNEKLFF. The DNA for the CDR3 is TGCAGCGTTGTCCCCCCGGGGCCCAATGAAAAACTGTTTTTT.

This clonotype was counted between two and nine times. The gene calls are TRBV7-2 and TRBJ2-5; 7 bases align to TRBD2. Germline values: CDR1 SGHTA, CDR2 FQGNSA. Trimming took 5 bases from V and 10 from J; bases not matched to a gene: 10. This CDR3 is 13 amino acids long. The CDR3 loop is CASSGPSGRGQYF. The CDR3 DNA follows: TGTGCCAGCAGCGGGCCTAGCGGCCGGGGCCAGTACTTC.

The chain uses TRBV7-6 and TRBJ2-1; D ambiguous. Trimming shortened V by 1 base and J by 10 bases, and 14 bases separated the two germline ends. Germline V gene sequence: CDR1 SGHVS, CDR2 FNYEAQ. The CDR3 loop spans 14 amino acids. The CDR3 region has the DNA TGTGCCAGCAGCTTAGAAGGTTGGGGTGGGGAGCAGTTCTTC. This sequence encodes CASSLEGWGGEQFF.

The V gene is TRBV7-2, the J gene TRBJ1-3; D uncertain. Between the trimmed V and J ends, which lost 5 bases and 3 bases, there was a span of 14 bases. This CDR3 is built from 15 residues. Germline CDR1 SGHTA, CDR2 FQGNSA. CDR3 sequence reads: CASSKEGGSGNTIYF. In DNA, the CDR3 is TGTGCCAGCAGCAAGGAAGGAGGGAGTGGAAACACCATATATTTT.

This clonotype turned up a few times. The rearrangement links TRBV7-2 to TRBJ1-4; weak D call: TRBD1 (6 bases). Trimming shortened V by 5 bases and J by 5 bases, and 15 bases separated the two germline ends. The V gene's germline CDR1 is SGHTA and CDR2 FQGNSA. This CDR3 contains 15 residues. CDR3 residues: CASSAQTGKNEKLFF. The CDR3 region has the DNA TGTGCCAGCAGCGCCCAGACAGGAAAAAATGAAAAACTGTTTTTT.

The J gene is TRBJ2-1, the V gene TRBV11-2; possibly TRBD2 for D (6 bases). V lost 4 bases, J lost 8 bases, and 24 bases lay in between. Germline V gene sequence: CDR1 SGHAT, CDR2 FQNNGV. There are 17 residues in the CDR3. CDR3 sequence reads: CASSYNLHGSRADEQFF. In DNA form, the CDR3 reads TGTGCCAGCAGCTACAACCTACACGGGAGCAGGGCTGATGAGCAGTTCTTC.

J is TRBJ1-1 and V is TRBV7-2; no reliable D call. Germline values: CDR1 SGHTA, CDR2 FQGNSA. Trimming pared 1 base from V and 1 base from J, leaving 10 bases between. CDR3 length equals 15 residues. CDR3 DNA sequence: TGTGCCAGCAGCTTAGTCCCGGGCCAGAACACTGAAGCTTTCTTT. This codes for CASSLVPGQNTEAFF.

This clonotype has only a few counts. The chain uses TRBV6-5 and TRBJ2-3; D possibly uses TRBD1 or TRBD2 (6 bases each). The CDR3 runs to 15 residues. CDR1 MNHEY and CDR2 SVGAGI come from the germline V gene. The ends were cut back, 6 bases at V and 4 bases at J, with 17 bases in the middle. The CDR3 loop reads CASRSWGAAADTQYF. The CDR3 nucleotides read TGTGCCAGCAGGTCCTGGGGGGCCGCGGCAGATACGCAGTATTTT.

There are a few counts of this clonotype. This chain connects TRBV7-3 to TRBJ2-3, with 11 bases matching TRBD2. Germline V gene sequence: CDR1 SGHTA, CDR2 FQGTGA. Germline trimming cut 4 bases from V and 6 bases from J; bases unmatched to any gene: 6. The CDR3 is made up of 15 amino acids. The CDR3 DNA is TGTGCCAGCAGCTCCCTTAGCGGGAGGGCCGATACGCAGTATTTT. Its protein product is CASSSLSGRADTQYF. The full variable domain, rest sourced from reference TRBV7-3 and TRBJ2-3, is GAGVSQTPSNKVTEKGKYVELRCDPISGHTALYWYRQSLGQGPEFLIYFQGTGAADDSGLPNDRFFAVRPEGSVSTLKIQRTERGDSAVYLCASSSLSGRADTQYFGPGTRLTVL.

This clonotype occurred a few times. V is TRBV19 and J is TRBJ1-4; TRBD1 matches at 8 bases. The germline gives CDR1 LNHDA, CDR2 SQIVND (reference sequence). The ends lost 6 bases at V and 8 bases at J; junction bases unmatched: 11. The CDR3 spans 15 residues. This chain's CDR3 is CASSTGQGLREKLFF. The CDR3 coding sequence is TGTGCCAGTAGCACTGGACAGGGCCTGAGAGAAAAACTGTTTTTT.

CDR3 amino acids: CSARVEALYGYTF. The CDR3 DNA is TGCAGTGCTAGAGTGGAGGCCCTCTATGGCTACACCTTC. The rearrangement links TRBV20-1 to TRBJ1-2; D not resolved. Between the trimmed V and J ends, which lost 1 base and 4 bases, there was a span of 10 bases. The germline gives CDR1 DFQATT, CDR2 SNEGSKA (reference sequence). The CDR3 contains 13 residues.

This clonotype has just a few counts. This CDR3 is CASSLRDITDTQYF. The CDR3 DNA follows: TGTGCCAGCAGTTTGAGGGATATCACAGATACGCAGTATTTT. The chain joins TRBV12-3 or TRBV12-4 to TRBJ2-3; D is perhaps TRBD2 (5 bases). Trimming took off 3 bases at V and 2 bases at J, with 9 bases between the two ends. This CDR3 is 14 amino acids long.

This clonotype was seen more than once but under ten times. The rearrangement links TRBV28 to TRBJ2-7; possible D gene TRBD1, 6 bases. The CDR3 extends over 17 amino acids. Trimming cost V 6 bases and J 0 bases, with 21 bases left between them. Germline V gene sequence: CDR1 MDHEN, CDR2 SYDVKM. The CDR3 coding sequence is TGTGCCAGCAGGTGGCAGGGGTTTAAGTTTAGCTCCTACGAGCAGTACTTC. It encodes CASRWQGFKFSSYEQYF.

This clonotype was detected ten times or more. The chain recombines TRBV7-2 with TRBJ2-5; 9 nucleotides match TRBD2. The germline CDR1 and CDR2 sequences are SGHTA and FQGNSA. The V gene end was trimmed by 2 bases and the J gene end by 5 bases; junction bases not matched to a gene: 6. The CDR3 has 15 amino acids. The CDR3 protein is CASSLPAGGPETQYF. DNA of the CDR3: TGTGCCAGCAGCTTACCGGCGGGAGGGCCGGAGACCCAGTACTTC.

In this sample, this clonotype turned up once. Written as DNA, the CDR3 is TGCGCCAGCAGCTTGGGGTACCCTCAAGCAACAGATACGCAGTATTTT. Protein: CASSLGYPQATDTQYF. The chain recombines TRBV5-1 with TRBJ2-3; D ambiguous. Germline V gene sequence: CDR1 SGHRS, CDR2 YFSETQ. The CDR3 is 16 residues long. V was pared by 0 bases and J by 3 bases, with 14 bases between.

This clonotype showed up just a few times. The chain is built from TRBV6-2 or TRBV6-3 and TRBJ2-1; 11 nucleotides agree with TRBD1. Germline V CDR1 and CDR2: MNHEY, SVGEGT. This CDR3 spans 16 amino acids. The V and J ends lost 2 bases and 8 bases, in that order; junction bases with no gene match: 8. CDR3 coding DNA: TGTGCCAGCAGTTACCACCCCGGACAGGGGGCCGATGAGCAGTTCTTC. It is translated as CASSYHPGQGADEQFF.

This rearrangement joins TRBV20-1 to TRBJ1-6; TRBD1 agrees at 8 bases. There are 17 residues in the CDR3. Germline-derived CDR1 and CDR2 are DFQATT and SNEGSKA (reference sequence). The junction had 17 bases not matched to a gene; V was cut back by 3 bases and J by 10 bases. CDR3 sequence: CSARSRGQAPSGSPLHF. CDR3 DNA: TGCAGTGCTAGGAGTAGGGGACAGGCCCCGTCCGGGTCACCCCTCCACTTT.